This T cell receptor (beta chain) stems from a study of blood T cells in healthy people across ages. Whole-study results and caveats: Roughly linear declines in TCR beta diversity per million T cells occurred with age.

A remark on this clonotype: Its antigen is unknown. At one of its ends the junction is not consistent with the germline gene, which may arise from a read error.

Combining a sample-barcoded 5' primer with a J-beta primer mix, a second PCR ran for 7 to 11 cycles. TCRdb called the 5' RACE reads again in MiXCR, with one record for every CDR3 protein. The sample has about 800,000 distinct CDR3 sequences; 20% to 25% are singletons. This sample also appeared in a second study, on T cells of mothers and their children.

This clonotype was sampled from a boy aged 10-17 years in good health. The sample taken for sequencing was blood.

CDR3 sequence reads: CASSPLQGQNTEAFF. Written as DNA, the CDR3 is TGTGCTAGCAGCCCACTACAGGGACAGAACACTGAAGCTTTCTTT. This chain links TRBV7-7 with TRBJ1-1, with D possibly matching TRBD1 (6 bases). The V gene's germline CDR1 is SSHAT and CDR2 FNYEAQ (reference sequence). The CDR3 is 15 amino acids.